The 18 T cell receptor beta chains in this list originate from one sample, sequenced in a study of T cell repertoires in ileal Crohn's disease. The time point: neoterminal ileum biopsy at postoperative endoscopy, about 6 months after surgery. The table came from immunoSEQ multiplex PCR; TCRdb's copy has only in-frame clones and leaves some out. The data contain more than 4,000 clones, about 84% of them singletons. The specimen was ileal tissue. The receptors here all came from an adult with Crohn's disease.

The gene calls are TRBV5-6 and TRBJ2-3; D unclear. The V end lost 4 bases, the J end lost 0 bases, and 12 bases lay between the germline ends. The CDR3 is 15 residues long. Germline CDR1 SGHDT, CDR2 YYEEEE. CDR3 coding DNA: TGTGCCAGCAGCCGGTTAACCACTAGCACAGATACGCAGTATTTT. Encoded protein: CASSRLTTSTDTQYF.

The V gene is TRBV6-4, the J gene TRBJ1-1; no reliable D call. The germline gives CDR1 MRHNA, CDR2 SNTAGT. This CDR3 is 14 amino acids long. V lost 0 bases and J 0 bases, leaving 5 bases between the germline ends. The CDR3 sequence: CASSDSSMNTEAFF. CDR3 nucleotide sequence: TGTGCCAGCAGTGACTCGAGCATGAACACTGAAGCTTTCTTT.

CDR3 bases: TGTGCCAGCAGTAGCGGGAGCTACAATGAGCAGTTCTTC. It translates to CASSSGSYNEQFF. The chain combines TRBV6-4 with TRBJ2-1, with TRBD2 identical over 8 bases. CDR3 length: 13 residues. The V gene end was trimmed by 5 bases and the J gene end by 3 bases; junction bases not matched to a gene: 0. Germline CDR1 MRHNA, CDR2 SNTAGT.

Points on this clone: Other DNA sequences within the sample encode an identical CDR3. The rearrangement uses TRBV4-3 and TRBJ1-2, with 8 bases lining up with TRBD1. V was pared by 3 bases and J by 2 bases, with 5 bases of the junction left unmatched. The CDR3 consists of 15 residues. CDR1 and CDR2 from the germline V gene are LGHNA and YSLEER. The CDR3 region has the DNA TGCGCCAGCAGCCAGGGGACAGGCAGCAACTATGGCTACACCTTC. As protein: CASSQGTGSNYGYTF.

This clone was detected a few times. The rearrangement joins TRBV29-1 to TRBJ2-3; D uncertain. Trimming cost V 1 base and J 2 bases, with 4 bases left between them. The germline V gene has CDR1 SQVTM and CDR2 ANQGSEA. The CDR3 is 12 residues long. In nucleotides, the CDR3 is TGCAGCGTTGAAGTGTACACAGATACGCAGTATTTT. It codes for CSVEVYTDTQYF.

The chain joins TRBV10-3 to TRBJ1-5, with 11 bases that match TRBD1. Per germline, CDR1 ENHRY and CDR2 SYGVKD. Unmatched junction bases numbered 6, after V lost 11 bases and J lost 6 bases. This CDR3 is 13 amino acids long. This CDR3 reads CAAGQGALQPQHF. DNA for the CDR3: TGTGCCGCCGGACAGGGGGCTCTTCAGCCCCAGCATTTT.

CDR3 in DNA: TGTGCCAGCAGGAAGACTGTAGAAGAGACCCAGTACTTC. This encodes CASRKTVEETQYF. The chain joins TRBV6-6 to TRBJ2-5; no firm D call. Trimming shortened V by 6 bases and J by 3 bases, and 11 bases separated the two germline ends. Germline loops: CDR1 MNHNY, CDR2 SVGAGI (reference sequence). CDR3 length equals 13 residues.

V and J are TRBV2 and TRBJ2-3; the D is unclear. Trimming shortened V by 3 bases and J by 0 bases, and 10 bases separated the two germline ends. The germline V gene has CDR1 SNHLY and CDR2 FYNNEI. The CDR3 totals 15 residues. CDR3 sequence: CASSEAKTSTDTQYF. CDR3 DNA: TGTGCCAGCAGTGAGGCCAAAACTAGCACAGATACGCAGTATTTT.

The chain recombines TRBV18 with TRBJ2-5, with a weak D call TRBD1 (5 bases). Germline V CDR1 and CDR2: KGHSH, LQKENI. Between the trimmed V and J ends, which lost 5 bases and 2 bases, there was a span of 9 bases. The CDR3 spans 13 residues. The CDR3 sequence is CASSDSLQETQYF. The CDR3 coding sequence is TGTGCCAGCTCAGACAGCCTTCAAGAGACCCAGTACTTC.

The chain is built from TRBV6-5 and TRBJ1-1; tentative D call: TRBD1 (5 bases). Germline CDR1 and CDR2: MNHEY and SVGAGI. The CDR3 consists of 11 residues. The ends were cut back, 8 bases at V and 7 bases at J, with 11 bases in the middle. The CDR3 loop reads CASDGGFEAFF. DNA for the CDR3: TGTGCCAGCGATGGGGGGTTTGAAGCTTTCTTT.

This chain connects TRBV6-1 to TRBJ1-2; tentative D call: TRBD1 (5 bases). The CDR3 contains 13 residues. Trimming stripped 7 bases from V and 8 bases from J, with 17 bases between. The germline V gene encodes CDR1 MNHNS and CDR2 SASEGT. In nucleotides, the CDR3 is TGTGCCAGCATTTTCAGGGAGGGCGCCGGCTACACCTTC. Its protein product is CASIFREGAGYTF.

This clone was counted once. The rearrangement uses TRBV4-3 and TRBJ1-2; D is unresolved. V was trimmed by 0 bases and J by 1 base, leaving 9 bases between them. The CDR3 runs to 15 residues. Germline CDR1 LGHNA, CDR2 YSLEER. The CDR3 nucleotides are TGCGCCAGCAGCCAAGAGATGCTGAGTAACTATGGCTACACCTTC. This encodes CASSQEMLSNYGYTF.

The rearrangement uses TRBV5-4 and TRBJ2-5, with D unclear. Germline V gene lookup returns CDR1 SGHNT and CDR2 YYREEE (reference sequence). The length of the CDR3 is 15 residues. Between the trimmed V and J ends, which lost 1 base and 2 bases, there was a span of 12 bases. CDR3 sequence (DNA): TGTGCCAGCAGCTTGTTTAACCAGCCGCAAGAGACCCAGTACTTC. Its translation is CASSLFNQPQETQYF.

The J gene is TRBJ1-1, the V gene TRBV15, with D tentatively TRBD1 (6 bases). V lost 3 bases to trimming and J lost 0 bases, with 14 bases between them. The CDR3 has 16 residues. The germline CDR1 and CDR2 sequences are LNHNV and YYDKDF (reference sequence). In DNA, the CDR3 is TGTGCCACCAGCAGTCCGGGACACGGGGTGAACACTGAAGCTTTCTTT. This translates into CATSSPGHGVNTEAFF.

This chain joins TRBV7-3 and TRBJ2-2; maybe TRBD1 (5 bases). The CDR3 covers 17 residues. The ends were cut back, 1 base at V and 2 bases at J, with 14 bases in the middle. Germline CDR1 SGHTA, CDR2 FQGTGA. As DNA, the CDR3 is TGTGCCAGCAGCTTAAGTGACAGACACCTTAACACCGGGGAGCTGTTTTTT. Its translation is CASSLSDRHLNTGELFF.

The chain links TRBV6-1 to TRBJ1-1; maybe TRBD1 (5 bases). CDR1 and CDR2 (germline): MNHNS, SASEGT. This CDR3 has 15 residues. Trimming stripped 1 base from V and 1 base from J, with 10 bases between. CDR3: CASSEGNTGNTEAFF. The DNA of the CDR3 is TGTGCCAGCAGTGAAGGAAACACAGGGAACACTGAAGCTTTCTTT.

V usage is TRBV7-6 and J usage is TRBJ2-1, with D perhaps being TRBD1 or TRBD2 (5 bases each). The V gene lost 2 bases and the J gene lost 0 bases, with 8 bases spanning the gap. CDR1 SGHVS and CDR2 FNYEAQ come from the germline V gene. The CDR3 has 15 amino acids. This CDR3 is CASSLMGDSYNEQFF. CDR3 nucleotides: TGTGCCAGCAGCTTAATGGGGGACTCCTACAATGAGCAGTTCTTC.

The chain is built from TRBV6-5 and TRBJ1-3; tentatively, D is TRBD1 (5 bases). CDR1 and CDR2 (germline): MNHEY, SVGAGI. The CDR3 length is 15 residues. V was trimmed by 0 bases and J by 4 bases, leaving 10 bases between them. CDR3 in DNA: TGTGCCAGCAGTTACTCGATTGGGGGAGGAAACACCATATATTTT. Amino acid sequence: CASSYSIGGGNTIYF.